This T cell receptor (beta chain) appears in the sequencing data of a study of OX40 agonist ivuxolimab in advanced cancers. Study as a whole: Patients took ivuxolimab, an agonistic anti-OX40 (CD134) antibody. Study-wide results and caveats: Among patients with partial responses at 0.1-3.0 mg/kg, clonal expansion was among the lowest.

This clone was picked up one time. Its antigen is unidentified. Trimming stripped 3 bases from V and 0 bases from J, with 4 bases between. The germline gives CDR1 MNHEY, CDR2 SMNVEV (reference sequence). The CDR3 is 13 residues long. Profiled with immunoSEQ multiplex PCR; TCRdb holds only in-frame clones, not every one. The table has some 50,000 clones, 70% to 90% seen once; the top ten hold 0.64%. Autoimmune disease history or systemic immunosuppression was exclusionary. V usage is TRBV27 and J usage is TRBJ2-3; no clear D gene. The receptor comes from an adult with an advanced solid tumor such as melanoma, head and neck, liver or kidney cancer. The source was CD4+ or CD8+ T cells sorted from blood, collected in a trial of the OX40 agonist ivuxolimab. The CDR3 sequence is CASSFASTDTQYF. The DNA of the CDR3 is TGTGCCAGCAGTTTCGCTAGCACAGATACGCAGTATTTT.